Ten or more counts support the clone carrying this TCR beta chain. Its antigen remains unidentified. TCRbeta library preparation incorporated unique molecular identifiers. TCRdb re-called the PCR reads with MiXCR, one entry per CDR3 protein. The table lists tens of thousands of distinct CDR3 sequences, 5.8% of them singletons. Trimming stripped 4 bases from V and 1 base from J, with 10 bases between. CDR1 is SGHRS and CDR2 is YFSETQ in the germline V gene. There are 14 residues in the CDR3. This sample was included in a study of T-cell reconstitution after alpha-beta-depleted transplantation in children. General study findings and limits: T-cell counts and diversity at one year post-transplant came mainly from newly produced T cells.

The rearrangement joins TRBV5-1 to TRBJ2-3; D remains unclear. This material consisted of PBMCs, mostly from graft donor cells, taken 60 days after TCRalphabeta/CD19-depleted stem cell transplant. The receptor was isolated from a female patient aged 2-9 years who had a stem cell transplant for aplastic anemia, so the T cells may come from the graft donor. The CDR3 spells CASSPDWGTDTQYF. CDR3 nucleotide sequence: TGCGCCAGCAGCCCTGACTGGGGCACAGATACGCAGTATTTT.